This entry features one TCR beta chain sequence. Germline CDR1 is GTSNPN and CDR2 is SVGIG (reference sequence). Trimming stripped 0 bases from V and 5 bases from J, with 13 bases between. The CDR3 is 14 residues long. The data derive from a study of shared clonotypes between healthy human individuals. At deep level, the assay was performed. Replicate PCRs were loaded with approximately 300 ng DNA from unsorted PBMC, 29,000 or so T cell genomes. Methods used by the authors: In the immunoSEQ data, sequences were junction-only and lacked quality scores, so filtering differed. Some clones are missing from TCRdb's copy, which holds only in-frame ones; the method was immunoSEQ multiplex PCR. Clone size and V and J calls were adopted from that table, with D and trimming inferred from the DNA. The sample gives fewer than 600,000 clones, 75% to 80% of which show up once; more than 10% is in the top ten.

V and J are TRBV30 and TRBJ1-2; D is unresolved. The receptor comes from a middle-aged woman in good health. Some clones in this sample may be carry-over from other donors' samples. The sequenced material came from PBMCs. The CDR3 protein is CAWSVALNGYGYTF. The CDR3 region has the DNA TGTGCCTGGAGTGTGGCCCTAAATGGGTATGGCTACACCTTC.